This TCR beta chain appears in the sequencing data of a study of blood T cell repertoires in COVID-19. Study in general: From T cells, B-cell-depleted T cells, or PBMCs came the material, which was cDNA or gDNA.

V was pared by 5 bases and J by 3 bases, with 3 bases of the junction left unmatched. The CDR3 loop spans 14 amino acids. Germline V CDR1 and CDR2: SGHTA, FQGTGA. Clones were read by immunoSEQ multiplex PCR, and TCRdb kept only the in-frame ones, dropping some. Among 200,000 to 250,000 clones, roughly 85% were seen once, and the ten largest hold approximately 5.1%. While infection was still active, Seattle patients were enrolled and then followed longitudinally. V is TRBV7-3 and J is TRBJ2-3; 9 bases are a match to TRBD1. Specimen: peripheral blood. The TCR comes from a man aged 50 to 59 with COVID-19, enrolled during active disease. CDR3 coding DNA: TGTGCCAGCAGCGTACAGGGGGCAACAGATACGCAGTATTTT. It specifies CASSVQGATDTQYF.